This T cell receptor (beta chain) comes out of a study of blood T cell repertoires in COVID-19. In the original analysis: Amplification with reference gene primers provided the estimates of nucleated cell counts. The data were produced by immunoSEQ multiplex PCR, yet TCRdb's version contains in-frame clones alone and is incomplete. V and J calls and clone size come straight from that table; D and trimming were deduced from the DNA. The table lists 250,000 to 350,000 clones, around 87% of them singletons. Per the germline V gene, CDR1 is SGDLS and CDR2 is YYNGEE. V lost 0 bases and J lost 7, with 13 bases in between. This CDR3 has 14 amino acids.

Specimen: peripheral blood. J is TRBJ1-1 and V is TRBV9; tentative D call: TRBD1 (5 bases). This TCR was recovered from a woman in her fifties or sixties who had recovered from COVID-19. This CDR3 is CASSVVTQGIEAFF. The CDR3 coding sequence is TGTGCCAGCAGCGTAGTTACCCAGGGAATTGAAGCTTTCTTT. Looking up the rest from reference TRBV9 and TRBJ1-1 gives the full variable domain: DSGVTQTPKHLITATGQRVTLRCSPRSGDLSVYWYQQSLDQGLQFLIQYYNGEERAKGNILERFSAQQFPDLHSELNLSSLELGDSALYFCASSVVTQGIEAFFGQGTRLTVV.